This TCR beta chain was found in a study of blood T cells in healthy people across ages (dated by TCRdb to 2013 to 2016). Regarding the complete study: Template switching captured roughly one uniquely barcoded TCR beta cDNA molecule per two T cells in model experiments. The study measured age-related changes in TCR beta repertoire diversity using deep sequencing normalized with unique cDNA molecular identifiers. Four age groups were formed from the donors: young (average about 15 years), middle-aged (approximately 40), aged (62) and long-lived (around 82). The study analyzed two additional independent replicas of 1 million unique cDNA reads from the same blood draw for two donors, one aged 18 to 29 and one aged 80 or older. To avoid experimental bias, donors of different ages were randomly spread across the sequencing lanes. Points the paper makes about the study in general: The percentage of naive T cells measured by flow cytometry correlated strongly with observed TCR beta diversity. Bulk unsorted PBMC profiling prevented conclusive comparison of naive and antigen-experienced compartments. The CMV infection status of donors was not known, potentially confounding age-related changes in expanded clonotypes. Estimates of total diversity based on one million sequenced T cells were regarded as lower bounds and as underestimates. As age increased, observed TCR beta diversity per million T cells dropped in a roughly linear way, and a significant reduction was already evident by age roughly 40. The long-lived group showed more naive CD4+ T cells, fewer expanded clones and increased TCR diversity than the aged group, suggesting age selection.

V ends up 1 base short and J 7 bases short, with an unmatched junction base count of 4. Including the terminal cysteine and phenylalanine, the CDR3 comprises 15 residues. The entry retains the CDR3 DNA only, 45 bases that are in frame from base 1. The CDR1 and CDR2 encoded by the germline V gene (reference sequence) are LNHNV and YYDKDF. The library was prepared using 5' RACE. The sequencer listed for this sample is Illumina HiSeq 2500. A second PCR of about 7 to 12 cycles was run with a J-beta primer mix and a sample-barcoded 5' primer. A template-switch 5' adaptor carrying 12 random nucleotides introduced a unique molecular identifier onto each TCR beta cDNA molecule. Each sample yielded at least 2.5 million CDR3-containing paired-end reads. All of the RNA was converted into first-strand cDNA using the Mint cDNA synthesis kit, with a TRBC-specific oligonucleotide serving as the primer. Following uracil-DNA glycosylase treatment, a first 18-cycle PCR with universal primers M1SS and BC2_uni_R was performed on all cDNA. Turning to the authors' computational methods: For normalization, 1 million high-quality reads, each with a distinct molecular identifier, were randomly selected from each sample. Reads sharing molecular identifiers were discarded rather than binned into consensus sequences. MiTCR, set to a Q25 quality threshold and the strictest error-elimination algorithm, was used for CDR3 identification, clonotype clustering and error correction. A nonparametric unseen species model using Euler transformation provided a lower-bound estimate of total TCR beta diversity. In TCRdb, the public reads were trimmed at Q25 with fastp and aligned with MiXCR, with productive beta chains retained. Here each entry gathers all rows of one CDR3 protein and keeps the most common genes and DNA. V and J calls and clone size were set by TCRdb, not the authors. For this sample there are about 630,000 distinct CDR3 sequences; around 21% appear just once. Of the sample, roughly 3.6% falls within the top ten clones.

In the case of this clonotype: Its cognate antigen has yet to be identified. The input lacks base qualities; no much larger clone sits a single base away.

The roughly 39 donors, aged about 6 to 95 years, were systemically healthy Caucasian individuals from Russia. Each donor gave 8 to 10 milliliters of peripheral blood, collected into EDTA-treated Vacutainer tubes. Ficoll-Paque density-gradient centrifugation was used to isolate PBMCs, with at least 7 million obtained per sample. Trizol reagent was used to extract total RNA from the PBMCs, yielding at least 6 micrograms per sample. For every donor, flow cytometry on a PBMC aliquot measured the percentage of naive CD45RAhigh/CD27high T cells. The V gene is TRBV15 and the J gene is TRBJ1-6; 7 central bases correspond to TRBD1. The sample consisted of blood. This clonotype was obtained from a man aged 65 to 79 in good health. The CDR3 here reads CATSRGGTENSPLHF. The nucleotide sequence is TGTGCCACCAGCAGAGGCGGGACAGAAAATTCACCCCTCCACTTT.